This is a list of T cell receptor beta chains from one sample in a study of blood T cell repertoires in COVID-19. The method was immunoSEQ multiplex PCR; TCRdb's version includes in-frame clones alone and lacks a portion of them. This sample yields around 170,000 clones, of which approximately 79% are seen a single time; about an eighth belongs to the top ten. Sequenced sample: peripheral blood. The receptor set was obtained from a man aged 25-40 years with active or convalescent COVID-19. The CDR3 runs from the conserved cysteine through the conserved F or W. D genes are given only for firm matches. Expanded clones get a size class; other rows say once, few or many, or leave the size out.

V	D	J	size	DNA	CDR3
TRBV7-2	NA	TRBJ1-1	NA	TGTGCCAGCAGCTTAGGCCCACCACAGGCAGGGATGAACACTGAAGCTTTCTTT	CASSLGPPQAGMNTEAFF
TRBV3-1/TRBV3-2	NA	TRBJ1-2	NA	TGTGCCAGCAGCCAACCGGGGGGGGATGGCTACACCTTC	CASSQPGGDGYTF
TRBV6-4	TRBD2	TRBJ2-1	NA	TGTGCCAGCAGTGATTTTAGCGGGGGGGGAAACAATGAGCAGTTCTTC	CASSDFSGGGNNEQFF
TRBV4-1	TRBD1	TRBJ1-1	NA	TGCGCCAGCAGCCTATTCTCCGGGACAGGGGCCACTGAAGCTTTCTTT	CASSLFSGTGATEAFF
TRBV4-1	TRBD1	TRBJ2-2	NA	TGCGCCAGCAGCCGGCCCGACAGGGCCAACACCGGGGAGCTGTTTTTT	CASSRPDRANTGELFF
TRBV7-7	NA	TRBJ2-7	NA	TGTGCTAGCAGCTTAGCCAGCGACTCCTCCTACGAGCAGTACTTC	CASSLASDSSYEQYF
TRBV11-2	NA	TRBJ2-1	NA	TGTGCCAGCAGCCCTTCAGGGGATCCCTACAATGAGCAGTTCTTC	CASSPSGDPYNEQFF
TRBV2	TRBD2	TRBJ2-3	NA	TGTGCCAGCAGTTCGGGTGCGGGGGGGATCACAGATACGCAGTATTTT	CASSSGAGGITDTQYF
TRBV29-1	NA	TRBJ2-2	NA	TGCAGCGTTCTAGGTAGAGGGGAGGACACCGGGGAGCTGTTTTTT	CSVLGRGEDTGELFF
TRBV5-5	NA	TRBJ2-5	NA	TGTGCCAGCAGTCCTGGACAGATGCAAGAGACCCAGTACTTC	CASSPGQMQETQYF
TRBV10-3	TRBD1	TRBJ2-2	NA	TGTGCCGTTTTAAGGGGGACAGCTGACACCGGGGAGCTGTTTTTT	CAVLRGTADTGELFF
TRBV7-3	TRBD2	TRBJ2-1	NA	TGTGCCAGCAGCCAGCTTCGGCTAGCGGGGGGCCCCAATGAGCAGTTCTTC	CASSQLRLAGGPNEQFF
TRBV6-5	NA	TRBJ1-5	once	TGTGCCAGCAGTATACAGGGTGGCAATCAGCCCCAGCATTTT	CASSIQGGNQPQHF
TRBV7-8	NA	TRBJ1-2	NA	TGTGCCAGCAGCTTGGCAGTCGATAGCGGGGGCTACACCTTC	CASSLAVDSGGYTF
TRBV5-5	TRBD1	TRBJ2-6	NA	TGTGCCAGCAGCTGGAGGGGACAGGGGGCAGCAGGGGCCAACGTCCTGACTTTC	CASSWRGQGAAGANVLTF
TRBV29-1	TRBD1	TRBJ1-4	NA	TGCAGCGTTCAGACAGGGTCTAATGAAAAACTGTTTTTT	CSVQTGSNEKLFF